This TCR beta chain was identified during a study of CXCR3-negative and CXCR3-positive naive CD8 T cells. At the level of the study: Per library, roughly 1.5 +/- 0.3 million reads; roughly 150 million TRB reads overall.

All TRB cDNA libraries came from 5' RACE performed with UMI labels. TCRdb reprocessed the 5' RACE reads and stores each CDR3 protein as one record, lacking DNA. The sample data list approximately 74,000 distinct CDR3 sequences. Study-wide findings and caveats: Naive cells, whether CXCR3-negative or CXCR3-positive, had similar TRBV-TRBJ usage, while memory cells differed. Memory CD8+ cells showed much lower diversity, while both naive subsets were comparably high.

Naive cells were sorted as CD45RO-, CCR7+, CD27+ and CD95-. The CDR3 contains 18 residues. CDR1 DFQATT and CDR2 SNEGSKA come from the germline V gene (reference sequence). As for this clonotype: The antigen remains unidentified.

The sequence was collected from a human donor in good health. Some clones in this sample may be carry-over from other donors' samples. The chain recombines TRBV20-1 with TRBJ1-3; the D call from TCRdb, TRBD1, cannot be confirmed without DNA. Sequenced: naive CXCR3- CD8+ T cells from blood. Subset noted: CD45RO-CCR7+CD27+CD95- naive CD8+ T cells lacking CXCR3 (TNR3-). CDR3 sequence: CSAKPPQRGRNSGNTIYF.